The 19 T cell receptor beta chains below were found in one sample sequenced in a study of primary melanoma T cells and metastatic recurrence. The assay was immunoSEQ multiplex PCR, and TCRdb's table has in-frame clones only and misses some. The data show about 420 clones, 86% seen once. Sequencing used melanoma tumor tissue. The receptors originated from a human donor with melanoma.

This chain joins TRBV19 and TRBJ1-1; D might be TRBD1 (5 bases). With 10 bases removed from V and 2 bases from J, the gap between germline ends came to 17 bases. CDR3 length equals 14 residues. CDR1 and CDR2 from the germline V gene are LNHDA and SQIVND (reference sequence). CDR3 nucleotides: TGTGCCACTAAACTCCGCGGGGCAAACACTGAAGCTTTCTTT. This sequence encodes CATKLRGANTEAFF.

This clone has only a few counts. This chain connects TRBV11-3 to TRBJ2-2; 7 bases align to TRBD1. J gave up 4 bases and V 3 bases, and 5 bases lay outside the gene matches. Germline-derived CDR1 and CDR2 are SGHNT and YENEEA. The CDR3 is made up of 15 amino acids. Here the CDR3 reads CASSFPGQLTGELFF. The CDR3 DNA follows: TGTGCCAGCAGCTTTCCGGGACAGCTCACCGGGGAGCTGTTTTTT.

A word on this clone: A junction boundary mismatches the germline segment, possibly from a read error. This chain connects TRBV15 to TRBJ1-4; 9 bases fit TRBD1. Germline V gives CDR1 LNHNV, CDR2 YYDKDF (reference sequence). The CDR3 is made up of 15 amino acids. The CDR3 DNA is TGTGCCACTAGCAAGGCGGCCGGGACAGGGTTAAAACTGTTTTTT. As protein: CATSKAAGTGLKLFF. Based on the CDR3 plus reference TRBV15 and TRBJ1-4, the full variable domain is DAMVIQNPRYQVTQFGKPVTLSCSQTLNHNVMYWYQQKSSQAPKLLFHYYDKDFNNEADTPDNFQSRRPNTSFCFLDIRSPGLGDTAMYLCATSKAAGTGLKLFFGSGTQLSVL.

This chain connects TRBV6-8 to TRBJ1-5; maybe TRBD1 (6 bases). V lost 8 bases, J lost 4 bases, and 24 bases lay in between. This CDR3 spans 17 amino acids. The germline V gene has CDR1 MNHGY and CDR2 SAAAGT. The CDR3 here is CASGGGAGSPANQPQHF. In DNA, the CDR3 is TGTGCCAGCGGAGGGGGTGCTGGATCCCCCGCGAATCAGCCCCAGCATTTT.

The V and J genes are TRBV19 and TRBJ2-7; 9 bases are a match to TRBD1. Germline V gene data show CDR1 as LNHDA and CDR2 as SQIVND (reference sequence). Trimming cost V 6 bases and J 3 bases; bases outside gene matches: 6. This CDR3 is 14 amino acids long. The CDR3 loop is CASRKTGGGYEQYF. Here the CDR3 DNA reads TGTGCCAGTAGGAAAACAGGGGGCGGCTACGAGCAGTACTTC.

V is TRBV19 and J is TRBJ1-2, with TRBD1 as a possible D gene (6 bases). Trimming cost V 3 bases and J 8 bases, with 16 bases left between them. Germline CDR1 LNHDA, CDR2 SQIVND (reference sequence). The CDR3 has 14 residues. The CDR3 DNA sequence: TGTGCCAGTAGTATCAGGGCAGGGGCCGGGGGCTACACCTTC. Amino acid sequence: CASSIRAGAGGYTF.

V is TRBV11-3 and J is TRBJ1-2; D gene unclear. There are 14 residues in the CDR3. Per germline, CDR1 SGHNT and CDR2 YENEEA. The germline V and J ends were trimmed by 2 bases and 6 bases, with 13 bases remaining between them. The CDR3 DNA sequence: TGTGCCAGCAGCTTATCCGGAGAGAGGAATGGCTACACCTTC. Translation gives CASSLSGERNGYTF.

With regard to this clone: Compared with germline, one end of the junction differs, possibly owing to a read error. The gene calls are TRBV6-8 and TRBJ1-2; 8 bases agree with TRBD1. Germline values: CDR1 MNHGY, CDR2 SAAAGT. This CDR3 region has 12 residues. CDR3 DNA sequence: TGTGCCAGCGACAGGGGCAACTATGGCTATACCTTC. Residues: CASDRGNYGYTF.

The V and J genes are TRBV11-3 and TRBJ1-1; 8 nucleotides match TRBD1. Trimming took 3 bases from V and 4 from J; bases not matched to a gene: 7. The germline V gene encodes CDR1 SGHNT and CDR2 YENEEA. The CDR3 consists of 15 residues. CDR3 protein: CASSLAGGAVTEAFF. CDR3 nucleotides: TGTGCCAGCAGCTTGGCAGGGGGCGCAGTCACTGAAGCTTTCTTT. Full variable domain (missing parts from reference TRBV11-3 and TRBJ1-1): EAGVVQSPRYKIIEKKQPVAFWCNPISGHNTLYWYLQNLGQGPELLIRYENEEAVDDSQLPKDRFSAERLKGVDSTLKIQPAELGDSAVYLCASSLAGGAVTEAFFGQGTRLTVV.

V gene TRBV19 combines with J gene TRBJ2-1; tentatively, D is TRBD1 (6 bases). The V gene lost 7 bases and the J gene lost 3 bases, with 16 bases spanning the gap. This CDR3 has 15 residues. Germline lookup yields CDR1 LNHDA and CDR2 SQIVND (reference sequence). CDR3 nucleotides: TGTGCCAGTACCCCCTCCTTGGACAGCTACAATGAGCAGTTCTTC. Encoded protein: CASTPSLDSYNEQFF.

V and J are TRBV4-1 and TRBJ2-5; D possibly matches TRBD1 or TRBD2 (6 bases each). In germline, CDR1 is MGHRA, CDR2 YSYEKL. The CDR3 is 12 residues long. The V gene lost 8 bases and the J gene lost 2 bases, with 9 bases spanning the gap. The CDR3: CASRGPQETQYF. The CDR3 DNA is TGCGCCAGCCGGGGGCCTCAAGAGACCCAGTACTTC.

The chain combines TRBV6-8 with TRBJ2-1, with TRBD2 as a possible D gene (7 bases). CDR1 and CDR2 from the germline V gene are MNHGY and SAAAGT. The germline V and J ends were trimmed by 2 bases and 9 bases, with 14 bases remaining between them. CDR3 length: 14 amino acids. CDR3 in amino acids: CASSYGLGGTEQFF. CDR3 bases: TGTGCCAGCAGTTACGGACTAGGGGGAACTGAGCAGTTCTTC.

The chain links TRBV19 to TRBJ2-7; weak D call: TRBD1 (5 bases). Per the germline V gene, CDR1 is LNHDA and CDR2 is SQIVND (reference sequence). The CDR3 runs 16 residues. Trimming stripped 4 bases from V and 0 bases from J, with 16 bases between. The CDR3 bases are TGTGCCAGTAGTAAGCAGGGCGGTGGTGGCTCCTACGAGCAGTACTTC. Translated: CASSKQGGGGSYEQYF.

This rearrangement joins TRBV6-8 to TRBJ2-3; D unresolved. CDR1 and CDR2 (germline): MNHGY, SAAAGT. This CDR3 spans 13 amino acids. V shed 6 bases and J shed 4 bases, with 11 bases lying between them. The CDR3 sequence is CASSLGSSDTQYF. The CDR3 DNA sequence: TGTGCCAGCAGCCTCGGGTCCTCAGATACGCAGTATTTT.

As DNA, the CDR3 is TGTGCCAGCAGCCGAGACAGTCAAGAGACCCAGTACTTC. This gives the protein CASSRDSQETQYF. This sequence joins TRBV7-8 and TRBJ2-5; D may be TRBD1 (5 bases). V lost 5 bases to trimming and J lost 2 bases, with 9 bases between them. From germline, CDR1 is SGHVS and CDR2 FQNEAQ. The CDR3 sequence is 13 residues long.

CDR3 bases: TGCGCCAGCAGTCGGGGGACCGTCGGAGAAAAACTGTTTTTT. This codes for CASSRGTVGEKLFF. The J gene is TRBJ1-4, the V gene TRBV5-1; TRBD1 might be the D (5 bases). Trimming removed 5 bases at V and 8 bases at J, with 16 bases between. The CDR3 totals 14 residues. Germline loops: CDR1 SGHRS, CDR2 YFSETQ.

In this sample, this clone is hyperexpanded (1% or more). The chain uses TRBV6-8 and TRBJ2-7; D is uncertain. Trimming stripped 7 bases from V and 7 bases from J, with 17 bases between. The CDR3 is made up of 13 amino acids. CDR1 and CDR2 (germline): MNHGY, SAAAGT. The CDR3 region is CASTSTPLGEQYF. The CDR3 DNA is TGTGCCAGCACTTCCACGCCCCTTGGGGAGCAGTACTTC.

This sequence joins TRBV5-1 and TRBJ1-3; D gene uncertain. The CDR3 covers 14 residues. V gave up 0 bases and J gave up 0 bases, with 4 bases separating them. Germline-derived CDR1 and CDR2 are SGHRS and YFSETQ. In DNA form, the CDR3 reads TGCGCCAGCAGCTTGGGGAACTCTGGAAACACCATATATTTT. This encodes CASSLGNSGNTIYF.

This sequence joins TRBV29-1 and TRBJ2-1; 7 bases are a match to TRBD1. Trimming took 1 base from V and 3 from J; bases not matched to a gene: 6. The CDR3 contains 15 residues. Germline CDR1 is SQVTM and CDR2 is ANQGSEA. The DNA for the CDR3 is TGCAGCGTTGAAGGAGTAACAGGGGACTACAATGAGCAGTTCTTC. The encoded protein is CSVEGVTGDYNEQFF.